This TCR beta chain was sequenced during a study of blood T cell repertoires in COVID-19. Germline CDR1 is SNHLY and CDR2 is FYNNEI. CDR3 size: 12 residues. V was pared by 5 bases and J by 1 base, with 5 bases between. The study drew participants aged roughly 18 to 95 years from 20 to 30 US areas. All exposed participants met a person with COVID-19 within 2 weeks before entering the study. Per the study methods: Estimated nucleated cell counts came from reference gene primer amplification. Here immunoSEQ multiplex PCR was the method, and the copy in TCRdb shows in-frame clones only, minus some. V and J calls and clone size are copied from that table; D and trimming were computed from the DNA. The table lists hundreds of thousands of clones, approximately 83% of them singletons, with about 5.3% in the top ten.

Sample: PBMCs or T cells enriched from blood (not recorded which). The sequence derives from a woman between 50 and 59 years old who had been exposed to COVID-19. This chain links TRBV2 with TRBJ1-2, with D uncertain. The CDR3 nucleotides read TGTGCCAGCAGTCGGAGTAACTATGGCTACACCTTC. The encoded protein is CASSRSNYGYTF.